This is a list of T cell receptor beta chains from one sample in a study of OX40 agonist ivuxolimab in advanced cancers. Clones were read by immunoSEQ multiplex PCR, and TCRdb kept only the in-frame ones, dropping some. The sample records 55,000 to 75,000 clones, about 90% being singletons. The material sequenced was CD4+ or CD8+ T cells sorted from blood, taken in a trial of the OX40 agonist ivuxolimab. The receptors were gathered from an adult with an advanced solid tumor such as melanoma, head and neck, liver or kidney cancer. The CDR3 runs from the conserved cysteine through the conserved F or W. The order of the fields is D gene, V gene, clone size, J gene, CDR3 protein. A D gene is named only where the DNA matches it firmly. A clone size is listed for some rows: how often the clone was seen (once, few, many), or a class if it is expanded.

>-|TRBV28|-|TRBJ2-1
CASKIVGGWANEQFF
>TRBD2|TRBV27|-|TRBJ2-5
CASSLTAPSGFQETQYF
>-|TRBV5-1|once|TRBJ2-5
CASTSFDTHRDPETQYF
>TRBD2|TRBV28|-|TRBJ2-7
CASSFVVTSTYEQYF
>TRBD1|TRBV15|-|TRBJ2-3
CATSRGQGTDTQYF
>TRBD2|TRBV28|-|TRBJ2-7
CASEAGAGGYYEQYF
>-|TRBV6-1|once|TRBJ1-4
CASSEDTTNEKLFF
>-|TRBV28|-|TRBJ2-7
CATSSYEQYF
>TRBD1|TRBV27|-|TRBJ2-7
CASSLDRGTYEQYF
>TRBD2|TRBV28|-|TRBJ2-4
CASSLSLAGGPLENIQYF
>-|TRBV7-9|-|TRBJ2-7
CASSLLSDEQYF
>-|TRBV6-5|-|TRBJ1-5
CASSYYSGQPQHF
>TRBD2|TRBV5-4|-|TRBJ2-1
CASSAGTSGSYNEQFF
>-|TRBV7-8|-|TRBJ2-5
CASSPERGVGTQYF
>TRBD1|TRBV5-4|once|TRBJ2-7
CASSDGTGLFSSYEQYF
>TRBD1|TRBV13|-|TRBJ2-7
CASSQGDRIYEQYF
>-|TRBV28|-|TRBJ1-1
CASSLTRLNTEAFF
>TRBD1|TRBV6-5|-|TRBJ2-7
CASTPGQGLYEQYF
>-|TRBV6-5|-|TRBJ2-7
CASSYTSFYEQYF
>TRBD2|TRBV7-6|-|TRBJ2-1
CASSPGLAGGPDNEQFF
>TRBD2|TRBV5-4|-|TRBJ2-3
CASSVGDYGTDTQYF
>-|TRBV4-1|-|TRBJ2-7
CASSQESRGSYEQYF
>-|TRBV4-1|-|TRBJ1-3
CASSQEGGFGNTIYF
>-|TRBV7-6|-|TRBJ2-7
CASSLERAEGAYEQYF
>-|TRBV27|-|TRBJ2-7
CASRNRDTDYYEQYF
>TRBD2|TRBV30|-|TRBJ2-1
CAWGLAGSEQFF
>TRBD1|TRBV13|few|TRBJ2-6
CASSAEGQPLRSGANVLTF
>-|TRBV19|-|TRBJ1-2
CASMTPARDYGYTF
>TRBD2|TRBV27|few|TRBJ2-2
CARTTSYFSNTGELFF
>-|TRBV5-6|-|TRBJ1-6
CASSLAGGSGDSPLHF
>-|TRBV27|-|TRBJ1-4
CASSPLYTRPTNEKLFF
>TRBD2|TRBV28|-|TRBJ2-7
CASSTGTSAPGDEQYF
>-|TRBV5-8|-|TRBJ1-1
CASSLRQMNTEAFF
>-|TRBV5-4|-|TRBJ2-7
CASSSGRTSYEQYF
>TRBD1|TRBV27|-|TRBJ2-7
CASSTGTGTWEQYF
>TRBD2|TRBV11-2|-|TRBJ2-7
CASSWAGGSYEQYF
>TRBD2|TRBV6-1|-|TRBJ2-5
CASSTSGSGETQYF
>-|TRBV28|-|TRBJ2-7
CASSIPPYEQYF
>-|TRBV4-1|-|TRBJ2-2
CASSQEPADLYTGELFF
>-|TRBV4-1|-|TRBJ2-7
CASSQEGGGGLEQYF
>-|TRBV4-1|-|TRBJ2-7
CASSQFGTDVTEQYF
>TRBD2|TRBV7-6|-|TRBJ2-2
CASSPTSGSTGELFF
>-|TRBV13|-|TRBJ2-5
CASSLNFERERQETQYF
>TRBD2|TRBV4-3|-|TRBJ2-7
CASSPDSRGGAYEQYF
>-|TRBV6-5|-|TRBJ2-7
CASRGLAFSYEQYF
>-|TRBV15|-|TRBJ1-1
CATSRDLQGLNTEAFF
>TRBD2|TRBV27|-|TRBJ2-3
CASRNLAGVDTQYF
>-|TRBV21-1|-|TRBJ1-5
CASSPPAPGQPRGNQPQHF
>TRBD1|TRBV19|once|TRBJ1-3
CASSIAQGAKGNTIYF
>-|TRBV27|-|TRBJ2-3
CASSLWPSEGLTDTQYF
>-|TRBV7-8|-|TRBJ2-7
CASKTGIHYSYEQYF
>TRBD1|TRBV7-3|-|TRBJ1-1
CASSVKGQGGTEAFF
>TRBD2|TRBV20-1|many|TRBJ2-1
CSAPGGTSEFF
>-|TRBV19|-|TRBJ2-1
CASSTWGYYNEQFF